This T cell receptor beta chain derives from a study of blood T cell repertoires in COVID-19 (dated by TCRdb to the early 2020s). Some background on the complete study: Collaborator samples came from the United States, Italy and Spain and covered acute and convalescent phases of COVID-19. The material from the prospective study consisted of cDNA or gDNA derived from T cells, B-cell-depleted T cells, or PBMCs. Deeply sampled blood TCRbeta repertoires from subjects exposed to, actively infected with, or recovered from COVID-19 were included in the dataset. The repertoires were released in a freely available public database meant as a resource for research on the immune response to SARS-CoV-2. The samples were drawn from the first 160 participants of the ongoing ImmuneRACE study and from 1,254 subjects provided by 6 global collaborators. Sample metadata almost always included a de-identified subject ID, COVID-19 status, age in years and sex. Where HLA class I and class II types were available, the types were taken from metadata supplied by the sample provider, not from assay-based typing.

Samples from volunteer blood donors who had recovered from COVID-19 were contributed by a second Seattle source. The collaborating institutions used their own protocols to collect whole blood in K2EDTA tubes. For TCRbeta analysis, collaborator samples were shipped as frozen whole blood, as isolated PBMCs, or as DNA extracted from either sample type. The CDR3, from cysteine to phenylalanine, totals 14 residues. Only the CDR3 region is kept as DNA, spanning 42 bases read in frame from base 1. V lost 2 bases and J lost 0 bases; the stretch between them is 7 bases long. The germline V gene (reference sequence) yields SGHNT for CDR1 and YYREEE for CDR2. What the authors observed across the whole study: How much clinical and demographic metadata was included differed by source and by participant, and the metadata was provided uncurated.

Of note for this clone: What this receptor recognizes is not known. The sample holds no much larger clone one base away, and base qualities are not on file.

TCRbeta CDR3 regions were amplified from genomic DNA using the immunoSEQ Assay, a bias-controlled multiplex PCR. As for the authors' bioinformatics: The number of nucleated cells in each sample was estimated from the amplification of reference gene primers within the assay. To quantify the absolute abundance of each unique TCRbeta CDR3 rearrangement, sequence reads were collapsed and filtered. Productive Simpson clonality was computed per sample as the square root of Simpson's diversity index over productive rearrangements. The table was pulled from immuneACCESS by TCRdb, which kept in-frame rearrangements only. Such tables lose some clones; where checked, under half of the loss comes from unresolved V genes, and the rest has no known cause. V and J calls and clone size come straight from that table; D and trimming were deduced from the DNA. This sample holds about 170,000 clones; 80% to 90% were observed only once. The top ten clones comprise 6% to 9% of the sample.

Sequencing was carried out using peripheral blood. The sequence links TRBV5-4 to TRBJ2-3, with the D gene not confidently named. The source is a man aged 35-49 years who had recovered from COVID-19. Here is the DNA: TGTGCCAGCAGCTTCTTCTCTAGCACAGATACGCAGTATTTT. This codes for CASSFFSSTDTQYF.